Detailed here is one TCR beta chain. These data come from a study of cytomegalovirus exposure and HLA in healthy donors. The PCR was carried out with 60 Vbeta primers and 13 Jbeta primers. Clones were read by immunoSEQ multiplex PCR, and TCRdb kept only the in-frame ones, dropping some. This sample has some 130,000 clones, with around 86% found just once. Germline-derived CDR1 and CDR2 are GTSNPN and SVGIG (reference sequence). This CDR3 is 13 amino acids long. Losses at the gene ends were 7 bases for V and 0 bases for J; bases not matched to a gene: 5. The chain has TRBV30 and TRBJ1-1; 7 bases map to TRBD1. This clonotype was sampled from a man younger than 30 in good health and CMV-seronegative. The sample was PBMCs. CDR3 sequence reads: CAYHRGVNTEAFF. CDR3 DNA sequence: TGTGCCTACCACAGGGGAGTGAACACTGAAGCTTTCTTT.